The 13 T cell receptor beta chains below all came from one sample that was sequenced in a study of lymphopenia after photon versus proton radiotherapy. The data were produced by immunoSEQ multiplex PCR, yet TCRdb's version contains in-frame clones alone and is incomplete. The sample comprises 25,000 to 30,000 clones, about 88% of which are singletons, and approximately 0.74% rests with the top ten. The specimen comprised peripheral blood, sampled from a patient treated with photon-based radiotherapy. These receptor sequences come from a woman in her fifties or sixties with cholangiocarcinoma.

The chain links TRBV18 to TRBJ2-7, with no clear D. Trimming shortened V by 3 bases and J by 0 bases, and 6 bases separated the two germline ends. The CDR3 spans 13 residues. Germline assignment: CDR1 KGHSH and CDR2 LQKENI. CDR3 in amino acids: CASSPPSSYEQYF. The CDR3 DNA follows: TGTGCCAGCTCACCCCCGAGCTCCTACGAGCAGTACTTC. The full variable domain, completed using reference TRBV18 and TRBJ2-7, is NAGVMQNPRHLVRRRGQEARLRCSPMKGHSHVYWYRQLPEEGLKFMVYLQKENIIDESGMPKERFSAEFPKEGPSILRIQQVVRGDSAAYFCASSPPSSYEQYFGPGTRLTVT.

This sequence joins TRBV5-1 and TRBJ1-2; 7 positions match TRBD1. V dropped 3 bases and J dropped 6; count of bases not matched to a gene: 5. The CDR3 length is 13 residues. Germline CDR1 is SGHRS and CDR2 is YFSETQ. CDR3 DNA sequence: TGCGCCAGCAGCTCACAGGGGAAGGATGGCTACACCTTC. Its protein is CASSSQGKDGYTF. The whole variable domain, remainder taken from reference TRBV5-1 and TRBJ1-2, is KAGVTQTPRYLIKTRGQQVTLSCSPISGHRSVSWYQQTPGQGLQFLFEYFSETQRNKGNFPGRFSGRQFSNSRSEMNVSTLELGDSALYLCASSSQGKDGYTFGSGTRLTVV.

The chain uses TRBV12-5 and TRBJ1-5; D might be TRBD1 (6 bases). The CDR3 runs 17 residues. Germline V CDR1 and CDR2: LGHNT, FRNRAP. Trimming shortened V by 0 bases and J by 3 bases, and 15 bases separated the two germline ends. This CDR3 reads CASGLVLVGQNNQPQHF. The CDR3 DNA follows: TGTGCTAGTGGTTTGGTACTCGTCGGACAGAACAATCAGCCCCAGCATTTT.

J is TRBJ1-1 and V is TRBV10-2; D call uncertain. Trimming stripped 6 bases from V and 4 bases from J, with 18 bases between. From germline, CDR1 is WSHSY and CDR2 SAAADI. The CDR3 has 15 residues. The CDR3 nucleotides read TGCGCCAGCAGACCTCAAGGAGGTAGTGGCACTGAAGCTTTCTTT. Translated: CASRPQGGSGTEAFF.

V and J are TRBV7-2 and TRBJ1-2, with 8 bases matching TRBD1. This CDR3 contains 17 residues. Germline CDR1 SGHTA, CDR2 FQGNSA. Trimming cost V 1 base and J 1 base; bases outside gene matches: 8. CDR3 in DNA: TGTGCCAGCAGCTTAGGTTGGGCAGGGGGCTTTAACTATGGCTACACCTTC. The encoded protein is CASSLGWAGGFNYGYTF.

The chain joins TRBV12-1 to TRBJ2-3; the table's TRBD2 call for D was not verified on the DNA. TRBV12-1 is labeled a pseudogene. The CDR3 runs to 22 residues. This CDR3 reads CASSSRLAGGPGLYSSTDTQYF. As DNA, the CDR3 is TGTGCCAGCAGCTCTCGTTTAGCGGGGGGGCCTGGACTCTATTCTAGCACAGATACGCAGTATTTT.

The V gene is TRBV11-2, the J gene TRBJ2-3; 8 bases are a match to TRBD2. Looked up from germline, CDR1 is SGHAT and CDR2 is FQNNGV. Germline trimming cut 5 bases from V and 4 bases from J; bases unmatched to any gene: 14. This CDR3 has 17 amino acids. CDR3 in amino acids: CASSPRGGLAGPDTQYF. The CDR3 nucleotides are TGTGCCAGCAGCCCTAGAGGTGGGCTAGCGGGTCCAGATACGCAGTATTTT.

The rearrangement uses TRBV7-2 and TRBJ1-6; possible D gene TRBD1, 6 bases. With 4 bases removed from V and 7 bases from J, the gap between germline ends came to 11 bases. Germline-derived CDR1 and CDR2 are SGHTA and FQGNSA. There are 14 residues in the CDR3. CDR3 sequence reads: CASSYRALNSPLHF. The CDR3 DNA reads TGTGCCAGCAGCTACAGGGCCCTAAATTCACCCCTCCACTTT.

Turning to this clone: The junction departs from germline at one end; a sequencing error may be responsible. The gene calls are TRBV19 and TRBJ2-2; no definite D call. This CDR3 is built from 15 residues. Germline lookup yields CDR1 LNHDA and CDR2 SQIVND (reference sequence). The CDR3 is CASCITPSNTGELFF. The CDR3 DNA is TGTGCCAGTTGTATAACCCCCTCAAACACCGGGGAGCTGTTTTTT.

The genes are TRBV9 and TRBJ1-2, with 7 bases identical to TRBD1. The CDR3 runs to 15 residues. CDR1 is SGDLS, CDR2 YYNGEE, per germline. V lost 4 bases to trimming and J lost 4 bases; unmatched junction nucleotides: 10. CDR3 region: CASSLRQGTGYGYTF. CDR3 bases: TGTGCCAGCAGCTTGCGACAGGGAACAGGCTATGGCTACACCTTC.

The V call is TRBV28, the J call TRBJ1-4; possible D gene TRBD1, 5 bases. The CDR3 sequence is 16 residues long. The V gene's germline CDR1 is MDHEN and CDR2 SYDVKM. Trimming shortened V by 4 bases and J by 7 bases, and 19 bases separated the two germline ends. CDR3 amino acids: CASSSRQEGLGEKLFF. The CDR3, as DNA: TGTGCCAGCAGTTCACGGCAGGAGGGGCTAGGTGAAAAACTGTTTTTT.

V and J are TRBV7-9 and TRBJ1-1; 12 bases agree with TRBD1. The germline V gene encodes CDR1 SEHNR and CDR2 FQNEAQ (reference sequence). The J segment lost 1 base and the V segment lost 6 bases, leaving 9 bases of the junction unmatched. This CDR3 region has 17 residues. The CDR3 loop reads CASRSGTGGPSNTEAFF. The CDR3 DNA follows: TGTGCCAGCAGGTCCGGGACAGGGGGCCCGTCGAACACTGAAGCTTTCTTT. Supplemented by reference TRBV7-9 and TRBJ1-1, the full variable domain reads DTGVSQNPRHKITKRGQNVTFRCDPISEHNRLYWYRQTLGQGPEFLTYFQNEAQLEKSRLLSDRFSAERPKGSFSTLEIQRTEQGDSAMYLCASRSGTGGPSNTEAFFGQGTRLTVV.

The chain couples TRBV18 to TRBJ1-2; D is unresolved. The V end lost 3 bases, the J end lost 4 bases, and 15 bases lay between the germline ends. This CDR3 comprises 15 residues. Germline values: CDR1 KGHSH, CDR2 LQKENI. The CDR3 is CASSPFDGGIYGYTF. The CDR3 DNA reads as TGTGCCAGCTCACCTTTTGACGGCGGAATCTATGGCTACACCTTC. Together with reference TRBV18 and TRBJ1-2, the CDR3 gives the full variable domain: NAGVMQNPRHLVRRRGQEARLRCSPMKGHSHVYWYRQLPEEGLKFMVYLQKENIIDESGMPKERFSAEFPKEGPSILRIQQVVRGDSAAYFCASSPFDGGIYGYTFGSGTRLTVV.